The clone carrying this TCR beta chain was seen once. These data belong to a study of T cell changes during pregnancy in multiple sclerosis. Germline assignment: CDR1 MRHNA and CDR2 SNTAGT. This CDR3 region has 16 residues. The V segment lost 6 bases and the J segment 4 bases; nucleotides outside the gene matches: 12. TCRdb's table, derived via immunoSEQ multiplex PCR, lists solely in-frame clones and lacks some. Of fewer than 75,000 clones listed, roughly 90% are singletons. The chain links TRBV6-4 to TRBJ1-1; 9 bases line up with TRBD1. This TCR came from a female donor with multiple sclerosis, enrolled in a pregnancy study. This specimen was peripheral blood, taken in the second trimester of pregnancy. The CDR3 DNA sequence: TGTGCCAGCAGGGCCCCCCCGGGGGGACAGGGCACTGAAGCTTTCTTT. Its translation: CASRAPPGGQGTEAFF.